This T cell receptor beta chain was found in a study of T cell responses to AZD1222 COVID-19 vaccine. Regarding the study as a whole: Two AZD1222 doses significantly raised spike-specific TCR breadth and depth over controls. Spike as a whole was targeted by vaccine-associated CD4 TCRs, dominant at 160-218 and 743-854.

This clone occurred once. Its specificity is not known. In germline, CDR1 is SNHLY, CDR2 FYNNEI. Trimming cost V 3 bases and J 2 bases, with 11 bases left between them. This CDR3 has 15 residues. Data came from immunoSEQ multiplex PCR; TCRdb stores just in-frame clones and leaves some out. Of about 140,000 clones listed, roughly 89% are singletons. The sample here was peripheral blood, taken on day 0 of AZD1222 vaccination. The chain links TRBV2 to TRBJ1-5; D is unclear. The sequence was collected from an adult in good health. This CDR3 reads CASSEGWGGNQPQHF. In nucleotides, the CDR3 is TGTGCCAGCAGTGAGGGCTGGGGTGGCAATCAGCCCCAGCATTTT.